This entry lists 22 T cell receptor beta chains sequenced from one sample in a study of T cells in tuberculosis. Clones were read by immunoSEQ multiplex PCR, and TCRdb kept only the in-frame ones, dropping some. The sample shows about 43,000 clones, roughly 96% of them seen only once. The specimen was PBMCs. These receptors originate from a donor aged 10-30 years with latent tuberculosis or without tuberculosis infection.

The rearrangement uses TRBV28 and TRBJ1-1, with 7 bases fitting TRBD1. Germline V gives CDR1 MDHEN, CDR2 SYDVKM. Trimming cost V 7 bases and J 1 base; bases outside gene matches: 6. This CDR3 is 14 amino acids long. This CDR3 reads CASMFGTENTEAFF. CDR3 nucleotide sequence: TGTGCCAGCATGTTTGGGACAGAGAACACTGAAGCTTTCTTT.

V usage is TRBV2 and J usage is TRBJ1-5; TRBD1 matches 9 bases. Looked up from germline, CDR1 is SNHLY and CDR2 is FYNNEI. The CDR3 covers 16 residues. J lost 2 bases, V lost 9 bases, and 11 bases had no gene match. The CDR3 DNA reads as TGTGCCAGAGACAGGGGGATTGATACGGGCAATCAGCCCCAGCATTTT. It translates to CARDRGIDTGNQPQHF.

V is TRBV30 and J is TRBJ1-5; perhaps TRBD1 as D (6 bases). Per germline, CDR1 GTSNPN and CDR2 SVGIG (reference sequence). This CDR3 is 14 amino acids long. V shed 1 base and J shed 5 bases, with 12 bases lying between them. The CDR3 here is CAWSEGQADQPQHF. The CDR3 DNA sequence: TGTGCCTGGAGTGAGGGACAAGCGGATCAGCCCCAGCATTTT. Full variable domain (missing parts from reference TRBV30 and TRBJ1-5): SQTIHQWPATLVQPVGSPLSLECTVEGTSNPNLYWYRQAAGRGLQLLFYSVGIGQISSEVPQNLSASRPQDRQFILSSKKLLLSDSGFYLCAWSEGQADQPQHFGDGTRLSIL.

This rearrangement joins TRBV19 to TRBJ2-3; a possible D gene is TRBD2 (7 bases). The germline V and J ends were trimmed by 7 bases and 2 bases, with 10 bases remaining between them. This CDR3 has 13 residues. The V gene's germline CDR1 is LNHDA and CDR2 SQIVND (reference sequence). The CDR3 protein is CASTRGHTDTQYF. The CDR3 region has the DNA TGTGCCAGTACGCGGGGGCACACAGATACGCAGTATTTT. Full variable domain (missing parts from reference TRBV19 and TRBJ2-3): DGGITQSPKYLFRKEGQNVTLSCEQNLNHDAMYWYRQDPGQGLRLIYYSQIVNDFQKGDIAEGYSVSREKKESFPLTVTSAQKNPTAFYLCASTRGHTDTQYFGPGTRLTVL.

The chain recombines TRBV5-4 with TRBJ1-2; D call uncertain. The germline V and J ends were trimmed by 5 bases and 6 bases, with 20 bases remaining between them. CDR3 size: 15 residues. Germline V lookup: CDR1 SGHNT, CDR2 YYREEE (reference sequence). CDR3 residues: CASSRVLPLRDGYTF. The CDR3 region has the DNA TGTGCCAGCAGTCGGGTGCTCCCGTTGCGGGATGGCTACACCTTC.

V and J are TRBV28 and TRBJ1-6; maybe TRBD1 (6 bases). The CDR3 length is 13 residues. The germline V gene encodes CDR1 MDHEN and CDR2 SYDVKM. V lost 9 bases to trimming and J lost 8 bases, with 14 bases between them. CDR3 protein: CASIQGNDSPLHF. Here the CDR3 DNA reads TGTGCCAGTATTCAGGGGAACGATTCACCCCTCCACTTT.

V is TRBV6-1 and J is TRBJ2-7, with 11 bases identical to TRBD2. V lost 3 bases to trimming and J lost 3 bases; unmatched junction nucleotides: 10. This CDR3 region has 17 residues. Per the germline V gene, CDR1 is MNHNS and CDR2 is SASEGT. CDR3 sequence: CASSDLVGTSGDYEQYF. CDR3 sequence (DNA): TGTGCCAGCAGTGACCTGGTTGGGACTAGCGGAGACTACGAGCAGTACTTC.

This chain joins TRBV28 and TRBJ1-1, with D perhaps matching TRBD1 (5 bases). Trimming removed 8 bases at V and 6 bases at J, with 19 bases between. In germline, CDR1 is MDHEN, CDR2 SYDVKM. The CDR3 has 14 residues. The CDR3 DNA is TGTGCCAGCCCAAAGTCGGGGGTGGTAGCTGAAGCTTTCTTT. Encoded protein: CASPKSGVVAEAFF.

The chain is built from TRBV29-1 and TRBJ2-2, with D possibly TRBD1 on 7 matching bases. The V and J ends lost 4 bases and 5 bases respectively, with 17 bases between them. This CDR3 region has 15 residues. Germline V lookup: CDR1 SQVTM, CDR2 ANQGSEA. The chain's CDR3 is CSVGSWAGGTGELFF. CDR3 nucleotides: TGCAGCGTTGGATCGTGGGCAGGGGGGACCGGGGAGCTGTTTTTT.

The V and J genes are TRBV28 and TRBJ1-2; no clear D gene. V gave up 6 bases and J gave up 5 bases, with 4 bases separating them. The V gene's germline CDR1 is MDHEN and CDR2 SYDVKM. The CDR3 extends over 10 amino acids. The CDR3 protein is CASSQYGYTF. CDR3 in DNA: TGTGCCAGCAGCCAATATGGCTACACCTTC.

The chain combines TRBV4-3 with TRBJ1-4; a possible D gene is TRBD1 (5 bases). The germline V and J ends were trimmed by 0 bases and 6 bases, with 20 bases remaining between them. The CDR3 extends over 18 amino acids. Per the germline V gene, CDR1 is LGHNA and CDR2 is YSLEER. Here the CDR3 reads CASSQDGGDRGADEKLFF. In DNA, the CDR3 is TGCGCCAGCAGCCAAGATGGGGGGGATCGAGGGGCAGATGAAAAACTGTTTTTT.

The V and J genes are TRBV6-6 and TRBJ2-7; 11 nucleotides align to TRBD2. Germline values: CDR1 MNHNY, CDR2 SVGAGI (reference sequence). The CDR3 has 15 residues. Germline trimming cut 5 bases from V and 5 bases from J; bases unmatched to any gene: 8. CDR3 residues: CASSPSSGGFDEQYF. The CDR3 bases are TGTGCCAGCAGTCCGTCTAGCGGGGGGTTTGACGAGCAGTACTTC.

The chain links TRBV28 to TRBJ2-5, with TRBD2 as a possible D gene (7 bases). This CDR3 contains 15 residues. Trimming removed 3 bases from V and 5 bases from J, with 16 bases in between. Germline CDR1 MDHEN, CDR2 SYDVKM. CDR3 region: CASSLGGGTPETQYF. The CDR3 DNA is TGTGCCAGCAGTTTGGGCGGGGGCACCCCGGAGACCCAGTACTTC.

The chain couples TRBV21-1 to TRBJ1-2. TRBV21-1 is noted as a pseudogene. The CDR3 contains 18 residues. CDR3 coding DNA: TGTGCCAGCAGCAAAGATATGACCAACTCTCCCTCGGGCTATGGCTACACCTTC. This encodes CASSKDMTNSPSGYGYTF.

The J gene is TRBJ2-3, the V gene TRBV29-1, with a possible D match to TRBD1 (6 bases). Per the germline V gene, CDR1 is SQVTM and CDR2 is ANQGSEA. CDR3 length equals 14 residues. With 6 bases removed from V and 4 bases from J, the gap between germline ends came to 17 bases. The CDR3 sequence is CSVPNQGWADTQYF. The CDR3 coding sequence is TGCAGCGTACCAAACCAGGGGTGGGCAGATACGCAGTATTTT.

The V gene is TRBV19, the J gene TRBJ1-1, with D possibly being TRBD1 (5 bases). Germline CDR1 LNHDA, CDR2 SQIVND (reference sequence). This CDR3 region has 13 residues. V lost 8 bases, J lost 4 bases, and 14 bases lay in between. In nucleotides, the CDR3 is TGTGCCAGTGAGGATACCAGGGTCACTGAAGCTTTCTTT. Protein sequence: CASEDTRVTEAFF.

The V gene is TRBV19, the J gene TRBJ2-1, with TRBD2 matching over 15 bases. Germline trimming cut 3 bases from V and 7 bases from J; bases unmatched to any gene: 4. The germline gives CDR1 LNHDA, CDR2 SQIVND (reference sequence). The CDR3 is made up of 16 amino acids. CDR3 coding DNA: TGTGCCAGTAGTATTGAAGGACTAGCGGGGGGGAATGAGCAGTTCTTC. It codes for CASSIEGLAGGNEQFF.

This clone was counted once. V gene TRBV25-1 combines with J gene TRBJ2-3; TRBD2 matches 9 bases. The CDR3 length is 16 residues. CDR1 and CDR2 (germline): MGHDK, SYGVNS. Unmatched junction bases numbered 4, after V lost 3 bases and J lost 0 bases. CDR3 sequence: CASSEVLAGSTDTQYF. The DNA for the CDR3 is TGTGCCAGCAGTGAGGTTCTAGCGGGAAGCACAGATACGCAGTATTTT.

The chain has TRBV7-2 and TRBJ1-1, with 8 nucleotides matching TRBD1. Germline V lookup: CDR1 SGHTA, CDR2 FQGNSA. This CDR3 region has 20 residues. V trimming: 0 bases; J trimming: 1 base; junction bases outside the gene matches: 16. The CDR3 loop reads CASSLASDFSGGRGNTEAFF. The CDR3 bases are TGTGCCAGCAGCTTAGCATCTGATTTTTCAGGGGGCAGGGGGAACACTGAAGCTTTCTTT.

As for this clone: Being one base from a much bigger clone, this may be a read error. Other DNA sequences in this sample translate to the same CDR3. This rearrangement joins TRBV5-1 to TRBJ2-7, with D possibly matching TRBD1 (5 bases). The germline gives CDR1 SGHRS, CDR2 YFSETQ. Trimming pared 0 bases from V and 2 bases from J, leaving 9 bases between. The CDR3 covers 14 residues. The CDR3 region is CASSLVQGAYEQYF. For the CDR3, the DNA is TGCGCCAGCAGCTTGGTTCAGGGCGCCTACGAGCAGTACTTC.

V is TRBV11-2 and J is TRBJ2-2; D call uncertain. This CDR3 has 15 residues. The V end was cut by 5 bases, the J end by 6 bases, with 16 bases between. The V gene's germline CDR1 is SGHAT and CDR2 FQNNGV. The DNA of the CDR3 is TGTGCCAGCAGCCACCCCCTAGTGTTGTCCGGGGAGCTGTTTTTT. Translating gives CASSHPLVLSGELFF. The variable domain in full, completed from reference TRBV11-2 and TRBJ2-2, reads EAGVAQSPRYKIIEKRQSVAFWCNPISGHATLYWYQQILGQGPKLLIQFQNNGVVDDSQLPKDRFSAERLKGVDSTLKIQPAKLEDSAVYLCASSHPLVLSGELFFGEGSRLTVL.

This chain uses TRBV25-1 with TRBJ1-5; D unresolved. V was clipped by 1 base and J by 11 bases, with 12 bases between them. The CDR3 is 13 amino acids. Germline V gene data show CDR1 as MGHDK and CDR2 as SYGVNS. CDR3 coding DNA: TGTGCCAGCAGTGAATCGGGTACTAGGGCCCAGCATTTT. It is translated as CASSESGTRAQHF.